What follows are 27 T cell receptor beta chains derived from one specimen sequenced in a study of T cell responses to AZD1222 COVID-19 vaccine. The method was immunoSEQ multiplex PCR; TCRdb's version includes in-frame clones alone and lacks a portion of them. This sample has approximately 120,000 clones, with about 93% found just once. Sequenced here: peripheral blood, sampled on day 0 of AZD1222 vaccination. The source of these receptors is an adult in good health.

The chain links TRBV30 to TRBJ1-6; 7 bases align to TRBD1. In germline, CDR1 is GTSNPN, CDR2 SVGIG (reference sequence). The CDR3 has 13 residues. V lost 5 bases, J lost 7 bases, and 5 bases stayed unmatched. The CDR3, as DNA: TGTGCCTGGGACAGGGCCCGAAATTCACCCCTCCACTTT. This encodes CAWDRARNSPLHF. Drawing the rest from reference TRBV30 and TRBJ1-6, the complete variable domain is SQTIHQWPATLVQPVGSPLSLECTVEGTSNPNLYWYRQAAGRGLQLLFYSVGIGQISSEVPQNLSASRPQDRQFILSSKKLLLSDSGFYLCAWDRARNSPLHFGNGTRLTVT.

V usage is TRBV5-1 and J usage is TRBJ1-1, with D unresolved. The CDR3 has 13 amino acids. Trimming stripped 2 bases from V and 5 bases from J, with 10 bases between. Germline V gene data show CDR1 as SGHRS and CDR2 as YFSETQ. The CDR3 loop reads CASSFHEGTEAFF. CDR3 in DNA: TGCGCCAGCAGCTTTCATGAAGGGACTGAAGCTTTCTTT.

This chain uses TRBV5-1 with TRBJ1-2; no clear D gene. V was shortened by 2 bases and J by 7 bases, with 12 bases between the two germline ends. The germline gives CDR1 SGHRS, CDR2 YFSETQ. The CDR3 is 13 amino acids. The CDR3 DNA sequence: TGCGCCAGCAGCTTCCGGGGTCCGGGTGGCTACACCTTC. Translated: CASSFRGPGGYTF.

The chain joins TRBV5-1 to TRBJ1-1; unclear D gene. Germline values: CDR1 SGHRS, CDR2 YFSETQ. The CDR3 loop spans 13 amino acids. Trimming took off 0 bases at V and 0 bases at J, with 3 bases between the two ends. CDR3 nucleotide sequence: TGCGCCAGCAGCTTGGGCCTGAACACTGAAGCTTTCTTT. It specifies CASSLGLNTEAFF.

The genes are TRBV15 and TRBJ2-7, with 9 bases lining up with TRBD1. Germline V lookup: CDR1 LNHNV, CDR2 YYDKDF (reference sequence). V trimming: 0 bases; J trimming: 4 bases; junction bases outside the gene matches: 4. CDR3 size: 15 residues. Written as DNA, the CDR3 is TGTGCCACCAGCAGAGATCGGACAGGGGCATACGAGCAGTACTTC. This codes for CATSRDRTGAYEQYF.

The chain has TRBV19 and TRBJ2-5, with D maybe TRBD2 (7 bases). CDR3 size: 17 residues. In germline, CDR1 is LNHDA, CDR2 SQIVND (reference sequence). V lost 3 bases to trimming and J lost 3 bases, with 20 bases between them. CDR3 protein: CASSITQGGGREETQYF. In nucleotides, the CDR3 is TGTGCCAGTAGTATTACACAGGGAGGGGGACGAGAAGAGACCCAGTACTTC.

The chain employs TRBV27 and TRBJ2-2; a weak D match, TRBD1 (6 bases). The V and J ends lost 5 bases and 0 bases respectively, with 10 bases between them. The length of the CDR3 is 15 residues. Germline V gives CDR1 MNHEY, CDR2 SMNVEV (reference sequence). The DNA of the CDR3 is TGTGCCAGCAGTCCCTACAGGGCGAACACCGGGGAGCTGTTTTTT. Its protein product is CASSPYRANTGELFF.

V is TRBV7-2 and J is TRBJ1-2, with a possible D match to TRBD1 (5 bases). The length of the CDR3 is 14 residues. The germline gives CDR1 SGHTA, CDR2 FQGNSA. V dropped 5 bases and J dropped 5 bases, with 15 bases sitting between them. The CDR3 reads CASSPIYTGYGYTF. In DNA form, the CDR3 reads TGTGCCAGCAGCCCTATCTATACAGGTTATGGCTACACCTTC.

This clone was counted once. V is TRBV6-5 and J is TRBJ2-3; TRBD2 matches 8 bases. This CDR3 is built from 14 residues. Germline V lookup: CDR1 MNHEY, CDR2 SVGAGI. V trimming: 5 bases; J trimming: 1 base; junction bases outside the gene matches: 2. CDR3 loop: CASSPGGGTDTQYF. DNA for the CDR3: TGTGCCAGCAGTCCCGGGGGGGGCACAGATACGCAGTATTTT.

This clone appeared a single time. The V and J genes are TRBV27 and TRBJ2-5, with D perhaps given as TRBD1 or TRBD2 (5 bases each). Trimming took 4 bases from V and 1 from J, leaving 13 bases between them. This CDR3 is built from 15 residues. Germline-derived CDR1 and CDR2 are MNHEY and SMNVEV (reference sequence). The CDR3 nucleotides read TGTGCCAGCAGTTCCCACCCCGGGGCCCAAGAGACCCAGTACTTC. Its protein product is CASSSHPGAQETQYF.

This clone came up once. V and J are TRBV5-1 and TRBJ2-1; D remains unclear. Germline lookup yields CDR1 SGHRS and CDR2 YFSETQ. CDR3 length equals 12 residues. V dropped 2 bases and J dropped 6 bases, with 6 bases sitting between them. In DNA form, the CDR3 reads TGCGCCAGCAGCTTCATTGGCAATGAGCAGTTCTTC. Amino acids: CASSFIGNEQFF. Full variable domain (missing parts from reference TRBV5-1 and TRBJ2-1): KAGVTQTPRYLIKTRGQQVTLSCSPISGHRSVSWYQQTPGQGLQFLFEYFSETQRNKGNFPGRFSGRQFSNSRSEMNVSTLELGDSALYLCASSFIGNEQFFGPGTRLTVL.

The rearrangement uses TRBV5-6 and TRBJ2-5; D perhaps matches TRBD2 (6 bases). Germline CDR1 SGHDT, CDR2 YYEEEE. CDR3 size: 14 residues. Trimming pared 4 bases from V and 2 bases from J, leaving 12 bases between. The chain's CDR3 is CASSLGGLQETQYF. Written as DNA, the CDR3 is TGTGCCAGCAGCCTGGGAGGATTACAAGAGACCCAGTACTTC. Full variable domain (outside the CDR3, taken from reference TRBV5-6 and TRBJ2-5): DAGVTQSPTHLIKTRGQQVTLRCSPKSGHDTVSWYQQALGQGPQFIFQYYEEEERQRGNFPDRFSGHQFPNYSSELNVNALLLGDSALYLCASSLGGLQETQYFGPGTRLLVL.

The chain is built from TRBV3-1 (or the pseudogene TRBV3-2) and TRBJ1-6; TRBD1 matches 7 bases. Germline V gives CDR1 LGHDT, CDR2 YNNKEL (reference sequence). The CDR3 covers 17 residues. V lost 1 base, J lost 6 bases, and 9 bases stayed unmatched. The CDR3 bases are TGTGCCAGCAGCCAAGTTGCAAGGGACAGTATTAATTCACCCCTCCACTTT. Translation: CASSQVARDSINSPLHF.

J is TRBJ2-1 and V is TRBV18, with 8 bases identical to TRBD1. The CDR3 covers 16 residues. The V gene end was trimmed by 3 bases and the J gene end by 4 bases; junction bases not matched to a gene: 8. Germline assignment: CDR1 KGHSH and CDR2 LQKENI. CDR3 protein: CASSPPNRGAYNEQFF. In nucleotides, the CDR3 is TGTGCCAGCTCACCCCCGAACAGGGGGGCATACAATGAGCAGTTCTTC.

The V gene is TRBV9, the J gene TRBJ2-1; 14 nucleotides match TRBD2. V shed 3 bases and J 6 bases; nucleotides not matched to a gene: 5. The CDR3 sequence is 16 residues long. CDR1 is SGDLS, CDR2 YYNGEE, per germline. CDR3 sequence reads: CASSAEGTSGGNEQFF. CDR3 sequence (DNA): TGTGCCAGCAGCGCCGAGGGGACTAGCGGGGGCAATGAGCAGTTCTTC.

The V and J genes are TRBV4-1 and TRBJ1-2, with 7 bases fitting TRBD1. Germline lookup yields CDR1 MGHRA and CDR2 YSYEKL. The junction had 5 bases not matched to a gene; V was cut back by 3 bases and J by 4 bases. CDR3 size: 14 residues. CDR3 residues: CASSQTDRIYGYTF. The CDR3 DNA is TGCGCCAGCAGCCAGACGGACAGGATCTATGGCTACACCTTC.

The rearrangement links TRBV19 to TRBJ2-7; TRBD2 agrees at 10 bases. The CDR3 loop spans 14 amino acids. Losses at the gene ends were 4 bases for V and 3 bases for J; bases not matched to a gene: 3. Germline V gene lookup returns CDR1 LNHDA and CDR2 SQIVND (reference sequence). The CDR3 loop reads CASSTIAGGYEQYF. In nucleotides, the CDR3 is TGTGCCAGTAGTACAATAGCGGGGGGCTACGAGCAGTACTTC.

This chain links TRBV5-6 with TRBJ2-2; 8 bases line up with TRBD1. The V segment lost 3 bases and the J segment 7 bases; nucleotides outside the gene matches: 8. The CDR3 runs to 15 residues. In germline, CDR1 is SGHDT, CDR2 YYEEEE. DNA for the CDR3: TGTGCCAGCAGCTCCGCGACAGGGGCCGTCGGGGAGCTGTTTTTT. This gives the protein CASSSATGAVGELFF.

CDR3 amino acids: CASSSSGAFGDINYGYTF. CDR3 DNA: TGTGCCAGCAGTAGCTCGGGGGCCTTTGGGGACATTAACTATGGCTACACCTTC. J is TRBJ1-2 and V is TRBV7-2; perhaps TRBD1 as D (6 bases). Per germline, CDR1 SGHTA and CDR2 FQGNSA. With 6 bases removed from V and 1 base from J, the gap between germline ends came to 24 bases. This CDR3 has 18 residues.

In this sample, this clone turned up once. The chain has TRBV2 and TRBJ1-6; 7 bases fit TRBD1. Losses at the gene ends were 3 bases for V and 7 bases for J; bases not matched to a gene: 3. Per the germline V gene, CDR1 is SNHLY and CDR2 is FYNNEI. The CDR3 length is 14 residues. The CDR3 DNA reads TGTGCCAGCAGTGACAGGGGGACCAATTCACCCCTCCACTTT. Amino acids: CASSDRGTNSPLHF. Based on the CDR3 plus reference TRBV2 and TRBJ1-6, the full variable domain is EPEVTQTPSHQVTQMGQEVILRCVPISNHLYFYWYRQILGQKVEFLVSFYNNEISEKSEIFDDQFSVERPDGSNFTLKIRSTKLEDSAMYFCASSDRGTNSPLHFGNGTRLTVT.

Comments on this clone: It is unclear where the CDR3 begins or ends on the DNA, so no DNA is shown, and the CDR3 is as TCRdb lists it. The rearrangement uses TRBV12-3 or TRBV12-4 and TRBJ1-2. The CDR3 length equals 13 residues, ends included. CDR3 in amino acids: CASSSSGYYGYTF.

The rearrangement links TRBV29-1 to TRBJ1-2, with D hard to call. Deletions cut 4 bases from V and 8 bases from J, with 11 bases between. The CDR3 is 11 amino acids. Germline values: CDR1 SQVTM, CDR2 ANQGSEA. The CDR3 nucleotides read TGCAGCGTTGTCATGTCTGAAGGCTACACCTTC. Amino acid sequence: CSVVMSEGYTF.

V is TRBV29-1 and J is TRBJ2-4; no firm D call. Germline V gene sequence: CDR1 SQVTM, CDR2 ANQGSEA. The CDR3 runs 17 residues. Trimming pared 0 bases from V and 0 bases from J, leaving 15 bases between. The CDR3 sequence: CSVEDLREVLAKNIQYF. The CDR3 nucleotides are TGCAGCGTTGAAGATCTACGCGAAGTCTTAGCCAAAAACATTCAGTACTTC.

The chain couples TRBV7-8 to TRBJ1-3; no reliable D call. The CDR3 runs to 17 residues. Germline lookup yields CDR1 SGHVS and CDR2 FQNEAQ. V dropped 5 bases and J dropped 4 bases, with 21 bases sitting between them. CDR3 coding DNA: TGTGCCAGCAGCGTTCTCGTGGGCTTTTCTCTAGGAAACACCATATATTTT. Translating it yields CASSVLVGFSLGNTIYF.

This chain connects TRBV1 to TRBJ1-6; no DNA check was done on the table's D call, TRBD1. TRBV1 is a pseudogene locus. CDR3 length equals 20 residues. In DNA, the CDR3 is TGCACCAGCAGCCAACTATTAGGGACAGGGGAAGGGTCCTATAATTCACCCCTCCACTTT. This codes for CTSSQLLGTGEGSYNSPLHF.

V gene TRBV28 combines with J gene TRBJ1-2, with no clear D. With 5 bases removed from V and 0 bases from J, the gap between germline ends came to 7 bases. Germline V gene sequence: CDR1 MDHEN, CDR2 SYDVKM. The CDR3 covers 13 residues. The CDR3 DNA reads as TGTGCCAGCAGTCTGTCAGCTAACTATGGCTACACCTTC. It encodes CASSLSANYGYTF.

This clone was seen only once. The chain links TRBV29-1 to TRBJ1-2, with 7 nucleotides matching TRBD1. With V trimmed by 6 bases and J by 4 bases, 14 bases remained unmatched. The CDR3 sequence is 15 residues long. CDR1 and CDR2 (germline): SQVTM, ANQGSEA. For the CDR3, the DNA is TGCAGCGTCAGGACAGGCTTCAGTCAGGGCTATGGCTACACCTTC. Translation: CSVRTGFSQGYGYTF.